These 18 T cell receptor beta chains were sequenced from one sample in a study of human T cells and chemical hapten exposure. Time point: patch test 1, 2 weeks after DPC sensitization. Specified treatment: therapeutic diphenylcyclopropenone sensitization with weekly scalp DPC. TCRdb recomputed calls from the RACE reads with MiXCR, one row per CDR3 protein. The profile shows about 83,000 distinct CDR3 sequences, over 6% of them singletons. This specimen was whole blood, taken in connection with sensitization to the hapten diphenylcyclopropenone (DPC). The receptors derive from a woman in her twenties or thirties with alopecia areata. Some clones in this sample may be carry-over from other donors' samples.

This clonotype has just a few counts. CDR3: CAWSNGQEAFF. The CDR3 nucleotides are TGTGCCTGGAGTAATGGACAGGAAGCTTTCTTT. The chain uses TRBV30 and TRBJ1-1, with D perhaps TRBD1 (6 bases). V shed 2 bases and J shed 8 bases, with 9 bases lying between them. The CDR3 totals 11 residues. Germline values: CDR1 GTSNPN, CDR2 SVGIG (reference sequence).

The table lists this clonotype with many counts. The chain has TRBV11-2 and TRBJ1-1; D is unclear. Germline loops: CDR1 SGHAT, CDR2 FQNNGV. V was clipped by 5 bases and J by 4 bases, with 14 bases between them. This CDR3 is built from 14 residues. The CDR3 here is CASSPRSGVTEAFF. In DNA form, the CDR3 reads TGTGCCAGCAGCCCCAGGTCCGGGGTCACTGAAGCTTTCTTT.

Ten or more counts support this clonotype. The chain uses TRBV2 and TRBJ1-4, with D maybe TRBD1 (6 bases). Germline V gene lookup returns CDR1 SNHLY and CDR2 FYNNEI. The V gene lost 3 bases and the J gene lost 4 bases, with 12 bases spanning the gap. This CDR3 has 15 amino acids. This CDR3 reads CASSEGGRNNEKLFF. The CDR3 DNA reads as TGTGCCAGCAGTGAGGGGGGCAGAAATAATGAAAAACTGTTTTTT.

The CDR3, as DNA: TGTGCCAGCAGCCAAGATCCGCAGGGGAATACGCAGTATTTT. Translated, it gives CASSQDPQGNTQYF. This chain joins TRBV4-2 and TRBJ2-3, with a tentative D call TRBD1 (6 bases). The CDR3 is 14 residues long. Germline V gene lookup returns CDR1 LGHNA and CDR2 YNFKEQ. V dropped 0 bases and J dropped 7 bases, with 11 bases sitting between them.

The chain uses TRBV6-2 or TRBV6-3 and TRBJ1-5; no definite D call. The CDR3 has 15 residues. V lost 3 bases to trimming and J lost 0 bases, with 9 bases between them. Germline V gene lookup returns CDR1 MNHEY and CDR2 SVGEGT. The CDR3 nucleotides are TGTGCCAGCAGTTATGACCCTAATAGCAATCAGCCCCAGCATTTT. It translates to CASSYDPNSNQPQHF.

This clonotype was found many times. The chain has TRBV20-1 and TRBJ2-4; D is uncertain. This CDR3 region has 13 residues. V was clipped by 8 bases and J by 0 bases, with 11 bases between them. Germline values: CDR1 DFQATT, CDR2 SNEGSKA (reference sequence). The DNA of the CDR3 is TGCAGTCCCCACAGCTTAGCCAAAAACATTCAGTACTTC. Translation: CSPHSLAKNIQYF.

This clonotype was counted many times. The genes are TRBV7-9 and TRBJ1-2; D might be TRBD1 (6 bases). Trimming cost V 5 bases and J 4 bases, with 17 bases left between them. In germline, CDR1 is SEHNR, CDR2 FQNEAQ (reference sequence). This CDR3 is built from 15 residues. CDR3 sequence (DNA): TGTGCCAGCAGCCCGCAGGGGCAGGGCATCTATGGCTACACCTTC. Amino acids: CASSPQGQGIYGYTF.

This clonotype was seen at least ten times. This chain joins TRBV6-1 and TRBJ1-5; no definite D call. Trimming pared 4 bases from V and 1 base from J, leaving 11 bases between. The CDR3 spans 15 residues. In germline, CDR1 is MNHNS, CDR2 SASEGT. The CDR3, as DNA: TGTGCCAGCAGTGGAGTTGGAGGAAGCAATCAGCCCCAGCATTTT. It yields the protein CASSGVGGSNQPQHF.

This clonotype was seen ten or more times. The V gene is TRBV6-1, the J gene TRBJ1-3; tentatively, D is TRBD1 (6 bases). The CDR3 totals 17 residues. Germline CDR1 and CDR2: MNHNS and SASEGT. The V end lost 5 bases, the J end lost 0 bases, and 17 bases lay between the germline ends. The CDR3 here is CASSQKPGHNSGNTIYF. CDR3 DNA: TGTGCCAGCAGTCAAAAACCGGGACACAACTCTGGAAACACCATATATTTT.

J is TRBJ2-2 and V is TRBV5-5; TRBD1 matches 9 bases. V lost 4 bases and J lost 3; bases outside the gene matches: 7. The CDR3 spans 16 residues. CDR1 SGHKS and CDR2 YYEKEE come from the germline V gene (reference sequence). The CDR3 sequence is CASSIQGAYYTGELFF. The CDR3 DNA sequence: TGTGCCAGCAGCATACAGGGGGCCTATTACACCGGGGAGCTGTTTTTT.

This clonotype was seen a few times. The V and J genes are TRBV29-1 and TRBJ2-5; D is perhaps TRBD1 (5 bases). Trimming cost V 2 bases and J 5 bases, with 9 bases left between them. This CDR3 has 12 amino acids. Germline-derived CDR1 and CDR2 are SQVTM and ANQGSEA. In DNA form, the CDR3 reads TGCAGCGTTGAAAGGGGTCTGGAGACCCAGTACTTC. It translates to CSVERGLETQYF.

Ten or more counts support this clonotype. The rearrangement joins TRBV10-3 to TRBJ2-3; 7 bases align to TRBD1. V lost 6 bases, J lost 4 bases, and 7 bases stayed unmatched. The CDR3 covers 14 residues. Per the germline V gene, CDR1 is ENHRY and CDR2 is SYGVKD. The CDR3 region has the DNA TGTGCCATCAGGGATCTAGGGGGCCCAGATACGCAGTATTTT. Protein sequence: CAIRDLGGPDTQYF.

The chain recombines TRBV18 with TRBJ1-3, with no clear D. Germline V gene data show CDR1 as KGHSH and CDR2 as LQKENI. CDR3 length: 16 amino acids. The V and J ends lost 6 bases and 1 base respectively, with 16 bases between them. The CDR3 loop is CASSVNPRTSGNTIYF. In nucleotides, the CDR3 is TGTGCCAGCTCCGTTAACCCCAGGACTTCTGGAAACACCATATATTTT.

This clonotype was observed a handful of times. This chain uses TRBV6-2 or TRBV6-3 with TRBJ1-1, with D tentatively TRBD1 (5 bases). The CDR3 length is 16 residues. Trimming left V 10 bases short and J 1 base short, with 22 bases between. Looked up from germline, CDR1 is MNHEY and CDR2 is SVGEGT. The CDR3 bases are TGTGCCACTATGGATTTACCGGGACGCCAGAACACTGAAGCTTTCTTT. This translates into CATMDLPGRQNTEAFF.

The table lists this clonotype with many counts. The chain uses TRBV9 and TRBJ2-7; the match to TRBD2 covers 7 bases. With 2 bases clipped from V and 5 bases from J, the junction kept 10 bases outside the gene matches. This CDR3 is built from 15 residues. Germline V gives CDR1 SGDLS, CDR2 YYNGEE. The CDR3 loop is CASSVGGNGLDEQYF. In nucleotides, the CDR3 is TGTGCCAGCAGCGTGGGGGGGAATGGGTTGGACGAGCAGTACTTC.

This clonotype has only a few counts. The DNA of the CDR3 is TGCAGTGCTAGTGGAGCGGACAGGGAGAACACTGAAGCTTTCTTT. It encodes CSASGADRENTEAFF. The chain uses TRBV20-1 and TRBJ1-1; 8 nucleotides line up with TRBD1. Germline trimming cut 3 bases from V and 1 base from J; bases unmatched to any gene: 7. The CDR3 consists of 15 residues. Germline lookup yields CDR1 DFQATT and CDR2 SNEGSKA (reference sequence).

V gene TRBV10-3 combines with J gene TRBJ2-7; TRBD2 is a possible D gene (5 bases). Germline V gives CDR1 ENHRY, CDR2 SYGVKD. The CDR3 contains 15 residues. V lost 6 bases to trimming and J lost 0 bases, with 15 bases between them. CDR3 region: CAIRDWTESSYEQYF. The DNA of the CDR3 is TGTGCCATCAGGGACTGGACCGAGAGCTCCTACGAGCAGTACTTC.

This clonotype was observed at least ten times. J is TRBJ2-3 and V is TRBV10-3; D uncertain. CDR3 length: 13 residues. Trimming stripped 4 bases from V and 6 bases from J, with 11 bases between. In germline, CDR1 is ENHRY, CDR2 SYGVKD. CDR3 residues: CAISAPRVDTQYF. The CDR3 DNA is TGTGCCATCAGTGCCCCTAGGGTGGATACGCAGTATTTT.